The clone carrying this T cell receptor beta chain has only a few counts. As yet, its antigen is unknown. This table comes from immunoSEQ multiplex PCR, and its TCRdb copy is limited to in-frame clones, with some not included. The sample has tens of thousands of clones, 65% to 85% seen once; the top ten hold approximately 3.8%. This specimen belongs to a study of somatic mutations in cytotoxic T cells in rheumatoid arthritis. The overall study: Using a FACSAria II or Sony SH800, a portion of the V beta antibody-stained T-cell populations were flow-sorted at nearly 100% purity, and among those populations were V beta1+ cells that were then sequenced for TCRB. Study findings and constraints: What antigens the expanded CD8+ clones targeted remained unknown.

Positive magnetic bead selection separated CD4+ and CD8+ cells, and flow cytometry confirmed purity. The sequencing input was CD8+ T cells sorted from blood. This receptor was obtained from an adult with rheumatoid arthritis.

CDR3 residues: CASSLQGSSPLHF. The CDR3 DNA reads TGTGCCAGCAGTTTACAGGGGAGCTCACCCCTCCACTTT. The chain employs TRBV27 and TRBJ1-6; a possible D gene is TRBD1 (6 bases). Trimming took off 2 bases at V and 10 bases at J, with 9 bases between the two ends. CDR1 and CDR2 (germline): MNHEY, SMNVEV (reference sequence). This CDR3 is built from 13 residues.